This T cell receptor beta chain was captured in a study of blood T cell repertoires in COVID-19. CDR3 length: 18 residues. V lost 6 bases, J lost 3 bases, and 14 bases stayed unmatched. Per the germline V gene, CDR1 is SNHLY and CDR2 is FYNNEI. Generated by immunoSEQ multiplex PCR, the TCRdb table keeps only in-frame clones and is missing some. The sample holds fewer than 70,000 clones; 60% to 85% are singletons and the top ten take around 5.1%. The material sequenced was peripheral blood. This clonotype was sampled from a human donor in a cohort sampled during active COVID-19. The genes are TRBV2 and TRBJ1-4; 9 positions match TRBD1. The CDR3 nucleotides are TGTGCCAGCAGGGGCGGACAGGGGAGAGTTGCTTCTAATGAAAAACTGTTTTTT. Amino acid sequence: CASRGGQGRVASNEKLFF.